Listed here are 24 T cell receptor beta chains from one sample, sequenced in a study of cytomegalovirus exposure and HLA in healthy donors. Primers: 60 Vbeta forward and 13 Jbeta reverse. The table came from immunoSEQ multiplex PCR; TCRdb's copy has only in-frame clones and leaves some out. The data contain 130,000 or so clones, more than 55% of them singletons. What was sequenced was PBMCs. The receptors originated from a man aged 18 to 29 in good health and CMV-seronegative.

The chain is built from TRBV7-9 and TRBJ1-2; a weak D match, TRBD1 (5 bases). Germline V CDR1 and CDR2: SEHNR, FQNEAQ (reference sequence). The CDR3 sequence is 15 residues long. V was shortened by 2 bases and J by 4 bases, with 14 bases between the two germline ends. CDR3 in DNA: TGTGCCAGCAGCTTATTCGCAGGGCCCTTCTATGGCTACACCTTC. Protein product: CASSLFAGPFYGYTF.

The genes are TRBV2 and TRBJ1-5; D uncertain. Germline values: CDR1 SNHLY, CDR2 FYNNEI. The CDR3 totals 14 residues. Trimming removed 4 bases at V and 0 bases at J, with 7 bases between. In DNA form, the CDR3 reads TGTGCCAGCAGTGGGCACTATAGCAATCAGCCCCAGCATTTT. It encodes CASSGHYSNQPQHF.

This clone has a single count. The V call is TRBV6-5, the J call TRBJ2-2; TRBD1 agrees at 7 bases. The CDR3 totals 14 residues. V dropped 6 bases and J dropped 7; count of bases not matched to a gene: 8. The germline gives CDR1 MNHEY, CDR2 SVGAGI. In nucleotides, the CDR3 is TGTGCCAGCAGCTCGGGACAGTATAACGGGGAGCTGTTTTTT. This encodes CASSSGQYNGELFF.

The chain combines TRBV6-5 with TRBJ2-7; perhaps TRBD1 as D (6 bases). Trimming cost V 0 bases and J 3 bases, with 12 bases left between them. CDR1 is MNHEY and CDR2 is SVGAGI in the germline V gene. The CDR3 extends over 15 amino acids. The DNA of the CDR3 is TGTGCCAGCAGTTACTCGACAGGCCTGCACTACGAGCAGTACTTC. The encoded protein is CASSYSTGLHYEQYF.

This sequence joins TRBV2 and TRBJ2-7, with TRBD2 matching 8 bases. With 5 bases clipped from V and 3 bases from J, the junction kept 12 bases outside the gene matches. Germline lookup yields CDR1 SNHLY and CDR2 FYNNEI. The CDR3 runs to 16 residues. The CDR3 DNA is TGTGCCAGCAGTCCCCAGGGGATCGGGGGGGACTACGAGCAGTACTTC. Translated, it gives CASSPQGIGGDYEQYF.

The V call is TRBV27, the J call TRBJ2-7; 9 positions match TRBD1. J was trimmed by 4 bases and V by 9 bases; bases with no gene match: 4. The CDR3 contains 12 residues. Germline V CDR1 and CDR2: MNHEY, SMNVEV (reference sequence). Here the CDR3 reads CASGTGRYEQYF. For the CDR3, the DNA is TGTGCCAGTGGGACAGGGAGGTACGAGCAGTACTTC.

J is TRBJ1-3 and V is TRBV11-2; D is unclear. The CDR3 extends over 15 amino acids. Trimming took off 1 base at V and 2 bases at J, with 9 bases between the two ends. CDR1 and CDR2 (germline): SGHAT, FQNNGV. The CDR3 region is CASSLALRAGNTIYF. CDR3 DNA: TGTGCCAGCAGCTTAGCTCTGAGGGCTGGAAACACCATATATTTT.

The gene calls are TRBV7-9 and TRBJ2-1, with 7 bases matching TRBD2. The CDR3 is made up of 16 amino acids. Germline values: CDR1 SEHNR, CDR2 FQNEAQ (reference sequence). V shed 3 bases and J 6 bases; nucleotides not matched to a gene: 11. This chain's CDR3 is CASSFFAGAKTNEQFF. CDR3 sequence (DNA): TGTGCCAGCAGCTTTTTCGCGGGAGCCAAAACCAATGAGCAGTTCTTC.

A few counts support this clone. The rearrangement joins TRBV2 to TRBJ1-1; tentative D call: TRBD1 (6 bases). The V end was cut by 3 bases, the J end by 4 bases, with 12 bases between. CDR1 SNHLY and CDR2 FYNNEI come from the germline V gene. This CDR3 comprises 14 residues. The CDR3 DNA follows: TGTGCCAGCAGTGATACAGGGCTGGGCACTGAAGCTTTCTTT. Protein: CASSDTGLGTEAFF.

The chain couples TRBV7-9 to TRBJ2-7; D gene uncertain. CDR3 length: 14 residues. The germline V gene encodes CDR1 SEHNR and CDR2 FQNEAQ (reference sequence). V shed 3 bases and J shed 0 bases, with 9 bases lying between them. DNA of the CDR3: TGTGCCAGCAGCTTGCAGGTCGTCTCCTACGAGCAGTACTTC. Translation gives CASSLQVVSYEQYF.

This clone was detected only a few times. DNA of the CDR3: TGTGCCAGCAGCTTAGAGGTGGCTAGCCTCCACGAGCAGTACTTC. Residues: CASSLEVASLHEQYF. The gene calls are TRBV11-2 and TRBJ2-7, with D possibly matching TRBD2 (5 bases). In germline, CDR1 is SGHAT, CDR2 FQNNGV. This CDR3 contains 15 residues. V dropped 0 bases and J dropped 5 bases, with 14 bases sitting between them.

This clone was seen a handful of times. The chain uses TRBV7-9 and TRBJ2-3, with D perhaps TRBD2 (5 bases). Germline loops: CDR1 SEHNR, CDR2 FQNEAQ (reference sequence). CDR3 length: 13 amino acids. Trimming stripped 5 bases from V and 5 bases from J, with 11 bases between. The CDR3 protein is CASSAAGLDTQYF. Here the CDR3 DNA reads TGTGCCAGCAGCGCCGCGGGCCTAGATACGCAGTATTTT.

The chain carries TRBV6-1 and TRBJ1-5; D gene ambiguous. CDR1 and CDR2 (germline): MNHNS, SASEGT. V lost 4 bases to trimming and J lost 4 bases, with 11 bases between them. CDR3 length: 14 amino acids. In DNA form, the CDR3 reads TGTGCCAGCAGTGGAGGGAATCGGAATCAGCCCCAGCATTTT. It yields the protein CASSGGNRNQPQHF.

The chain uses TRBV29-1 and TRBJ2-1; D not certain. Trimming took 3 bases from V and 10 from J, leaving 10 bases between them. Germline V lookup: CDR1 SQVTM, CDR2 ANQGSEA. This CDR3 comprises 11 residues. CDR3 DNA: TGCAGCGTTGAGCCGAGTTTGGAGCAGTTCTTC. Translation: CSVEPSLEQFF.

This sequence joins TRBV30 and TRBJ1-1, with a possible D match to TRBD1 (5 bases). Trimming pared 0 bases from V and 3 bases from J, leaving 8 bases between. CDR1 and CDR2 from the germline V gene are GTSNPN and SVGIG (reference sequence). CDR3 length equals 13 residues. The CDR3, as DNA: TGTGCCTGGAGTGTTGACAGATACACTGAAGCTTTCTTT. Encoded protein: CAWSVDRYTEAFF.

The sample holds one count of this clone. The genes are TRBV10-3 and TRBJ2-7; tentatively, D is TRBD2 (5 bases). The CDR3 covers 13 residues. Trimming cost V 10 bases and J 0 bases, with 13 bases left between them. Germline V CDR1 and CDR2: ENHRY, SYGVKD. DNA of the CDR3: TGTGCCAGCCACCGGGGAGACTCCTACGAGCAGTACTTC. It codes for CASHRGDSYEQYF.

DNA of the CDR3: TGTGCCAGTAGTATAGGGACAGGGGGCGATGAGCAGTTCTTC. It encodes CASSIGTGGDEQFF. This chain links TRBV19 with TRBJ2-1; 11 bases map to TRBD1. The CDR3 is 14 amino acids. V gave up 1 base and J gave up 8 bases; unmatched junction bases: 1. The germline CDR1 and CDR2 sequences are LNHDA and SQIVND (reference sequence). Drawing the rest from reference TRBV19 and TRBJ2-1, the complete variable domain is DGGITQSPKYLFRKEGQNVTLSCEQNLNHDAMYWYRQDPGQGLRLIYYSQIVNDFQKGDIAEGYSVSREKKESFPLTVTSAQKNPTAFYLCASSIGTGGDEQFFGPGTRLTVL.

The chain employs TRBV7-6 and TRBJ2-1, with 8 bases identical to TRBD2. This CDR3 is built from 14 residues. V dropped 2 bases and J dropped 8; count of bases not matched to a gene: 5. Per the germline V gene, CDR1 is SGHVS and CDR2 is FNYEAQ. The CDR3 loop reads CASSLSGGLDEQFF. The CDR3 coding sequence is TGTGCCAGCAGCTTAAGCGGGGGCCTGGATGAGCAGTTCTTC.

This clone has more than one count but fewer than ten. The V gene is TRBV11-2, the J gene TRBJ2-7; 9 positions match TRBD1. The CDR3 runs 15 residues. The ends lost 5 bases at V and 6 bases at J; junction bases unmatched: 11. Germline V CDR1 and CDR2: SGHAT, FQNNGV. The CDR3 DNA reads TGTGCCAGCAGCCCAGCCGGGACAGGGTACGCCGAGCAGTACTTC. Translated, it gives CASSPAGTGYAEQYF. Combining the CDR3 with reference TRBV11-2 and TRBJ2-7 gives the whole variable domain EAGVAQSPRYKIIEKRQSVAFWCNPISGHATLYWYQQILGQGPKLLIQFQNNGVVDDSQLPKDRFSAERLKGVDSTLKIQPAKLEDSAVYLCASSPAGTGYAEQYFGPGTRLTVT.

V is TRBV18 and J is TRBJ1-1; unclear D gene. V gave up 6 bases and J gave up 0 bases, with 11 bases separating them. CDR3 length equals 14 residues. Per the germline V gene, CDR1 is KGHSH and CDR2 is LQKENI. CDR3 residues: CASSPERVNTEAFF. The DNA for the CDR3 is TGTGCCAGCTCCCCAGAGCGGGTGAACACTGAAGCTTTCTTT.

The chain links TRBV6-5 to TRBJ1-2; D uncertain. Trimming shortened V by 4 bases and J by 5 bases, and 5 bases separated the two germline ends. This CDR3 is 11 amino acids long. Germline CDR1 MNHEY, CDR2 SVGAGI. The CDR3 protein is CASSSLYGYTF. The CDR3 DNA reads as TGTGCCAGCAGTTCCCTTTATGGCTACACCTTC.

The rearrangement links TRBV4-2 to TRBJ2-7; the match to TRBD2 covers 10 bases. The CDR3 loop spans 18 amino acids. CDR1 is LGHNA and CDR2 is YNFKEQ in the germline V gene. With V trimmed by 0 bases and J by 2 bases, 10 bases remained unmatched. The CDR3 region is CASSQDLITSGTAYEQYF. The DNA of the CDR3 is TGTGCCAGCAGCCAAGATTTGATCACTAGCGGGACTGCCTACGAGCAGTACTTC.

This clone has just a few counts. The chain recombines TRBV6-1 with TRBJ2-4; 7 bases agree with TRBD1. Germline CDR1 is MNHNS and CDR2 is SASEGT. V lost 3 bases, J lost 0 bases, and 8 bases stayed unmatched. This CDR3 is 17 amino acids long. CDR3 bases: TGTGCCAGCAGTGAGATACAGGGGTCAGTAGCCAAAAACATTCAGTACTTC. This codes for CASSEIQGSVAKNIQYF.

The CDR3 loop is CASSDRGRTF. CDR3 in DNA: TGTGCCAGCAGTGACAGGGGGCGGACCTTC. V gene TRBV6-4 combines with J gene TRBJ1-2; 7 nucleotides agree with TRBD1. V gave up 2 bases and J gave up 14 bases; unmatched junction bases: 2. Germline CDR1 MRHNA, CDR2 SNTAGT. The length of the CDR3 is 10 residues.